Below, 26 T cell receptor beta chains from the same sample are listed, as sequenced in a study of blood T cell repertoires in COVID-19. TCRdb's copy holds only in-frame clones and misses some; the assay was immunoSEQ multiplex PCR. The top ten clones hold approximately 7.5% of a sample with 300,000 to 350,000 clones, 90% of them seen once. The sequenced sample consisted of peripheral blood. Receptor source: a woman aged 25 to 45 with COVID-19, enrolled during active disease.

This clone was detected only once. This CDR3 reads CAWSRGQGNQPQHF. Written as DNA, the CDR3 is TGTGCCTGGAGTAGGGGACAGGGGAATCAGCCCCAGCATTTT. The J gene is TRBJ1-5, the V gene TRBV30, with 10 bases lining up with TRBD1. CDR3 length: 14 residues. Trimming cost V 2 bases and J 4 bases; bases outside gene matches: 2. Germline assignment: CDR1 GTSNPN and CDR2 SVGIG (reference sequence).

The V and J genes are TRBV27 and TRBJ2-5; 13 positions agree with TRBD2. The length of the CDR3 is 16 residues. The germline CDR1 and CDR2 sequences are MNHEY and SMNVEV (reference sequence). V gave up 8 bases and J gave up 2 bases; unmatched junction bases: 8. CDR3 sequence reads: CASGRTSGRAQETQYF. The CDR3 DNA reads as TGTGCCAGCGGGAGGACTAGCGGGAGAGCGCAAGAGACCCAGTACTTC.

The V gene is TRBV10-2, the J gene TRBJ1-5; TRBD1 is a possible D gene (5 bases). Looked up from germline, CDR1 is WSHSY and CDR2 is SAAADI. V lost 6 bases to trimming and J lost 0 bases, with 12 bases between them. There are 15 residues in the CDR3. CDR3 DNA sequence: TGCGCCAGCAGGGTGGACGGGGGTAGCAATCAGCCCCAGCATTTT. This codes for CASRVDGGSNQPQHF.

On this clone itself: In the same sample, other DNA sequences code for this CDR3. The rearrangement joins TRBV27 to TRBJ2-7, with 11 bases fitting TRBD1. CDR1 and CDR2 from the germline V gene are MNHEY and SMNVEV (reference sequence). With 2 bases clipped from V and 4 bases from J, the junction kept 1 base outside the gene matches. The CDR3 sequence is 14 residues long. Here the CDR3 reads CASSLGQGAYEQYF. CDR3 nucleotides: TGTGCCAGCAGTTTAGGACAGGGGGCTTACGAGCAGTACTTC.

This clone was counted a single time. The rearrangement joins TRBV27 to TRBJ1-4; a weak D match, TRBD1 (5 bases). The V end lost 4 bases, the J end lost 12 bases, and 15 bases lay between the germline ends. CDR1 is MNHEY, CDR2 SMNVEV, per germline (reference sequence). The CDR3 spans 13 residues. CDR3 sequence (DNA): TGTGCCAGCAGTTACCGGGACGGGAGGGAACTGTTTTTT. As protein: CASSYRDGRELFF. Looking up the rest from reference TRBV27 and TRBJ1-4 gives the full variable domain: EAQVTQNPRYLITVTGKKLTVTCSQNMNHEYMSWYRQDPGLGLRQIYYSMNVEVTDKGDVPEGYKVSRKEKRNFPLILESPSPNQTSLYFCASSYRDGRELFFGSGTQLSVL.

Of note for this clone: The sample holds other DNA sequences that translate to the same CDR3. The chain recombines TRBV9 with TRBJ2-7; unclear D gene. Deletions cut 0 bases from V and 0 bases from J, with 7 bases between. CDR1 SGDLS and CDR2 YYNGEE come from the germline V gene. CDR3 length: 14 amino acids. The CDR3 DNA sequence: TGTGCCAGCAGCGTAGGCCAGTCCTCCTACGAGCAGTACTTC. This encodes CASSVGQSSYEQYF.

V and J are TRBV28 and TRBJ1-2; TRBD1 aligns across 7 bases. Trimming at V came to 10 bases and at J to 2 bases, leaving 4 bases not matched to a gene. The germline V gene encodes CDR1 MDHEN and CDR2 SYDVKM. The length of the CDR3 is 12 residues. As DNA, the CDR3 is TGTGCCACCGTGACAGGGAACTATGGCTACACCTTC. Translated, it gives CATVTGNYGYTF.

The table lists this clone with a few counts. Other DNA sequences in the sample encode the same CDR3. The V call is TRBV5-1, the J call TRBJ2-2; tentative D call: TRBD1 (6 bases). The CDR3 runs to 15 residues. V was trimmed by 1 base and J by 6 bases, leaving 13 bases between them. Germline V gene sequence: CDR1 SGHRS, CDR2 YFSETQ. CDR3 sequence reads: CASSLLGQGSGELFF. In DNA form, the CDR3 reads TGCGCCAGCAGCTTGTTAGGCCAGGGGTCCGGGGAGCTGTTTTTT.

CDR3 sequence reads: CASSGAHTTDTQYF. The CDR3 DNA follows: TGCGCCAGCAGCGGGGCGCATACCACAGATACGCAGTATTTT. The chain joins TRBV5-1 to TRBJ2-3; weak D call: TRBD1 (5 bases). The V gene lost 4 bases and the J gene lost 2 bases, with 11 bases spanning the gap. The CDR3 sequence is 14 residues long. Germline V gene lookup returns CDR1 SGHRS and CDR2 YFSETQ.

The chain uses TRBV2 and TRBJ1-5, with 7 positions matching TRBD1. V lost 7 bases to trimming and J lost 2 bases; unmatched junction nucleotides: 5. The V gene's germline CDR1 is SNHLY and CDR2 FYNNEI. CDR3 length: 14 residues. The CDR3 here is CASNSDRRNQPQHF. Written as DNA, the CDR3 is TGTGCCAGCAATTCGGACAGGCGCAATCAGCCCCAGCATTTT.

The rearrangement uses TRBV10-3 and TRBJ2-7, with 9 bases fitting TRBD1. Germline CDR1 reads ENHRY; CDR2 reads SYGVKD. The CDR3 is 14 residues long. Germline trimming cut 3 bases from V and 5 bases from J; bases unmatched to any gene: 5. The CDR3 spells CAISEWGQGHEQYF. The CDR3 coding sequence is TGTGCCATCAGTGAATGGGGACAGGGCCACGAGCAGTACTTC.

The V call is TRBV10-3, the J call TRBJ2-7; no firm D call. The CDR3 sequence is 14 residues long. The germline gives CDR1 ENHRY, CDR2 SYGVKD. The ends were cut back, 6 bases at V and 4 bases at J, with 16 bases in the middle. The CDR3 coding sequence is TGTGCCATCAGGGGCGACGTATCCATTTACGAGCAGTACTTC. Encoded protein: CAIRGDVSIYEQYF.

To note about this clone: The same CDR3 arises from other DNA sequences in this sample as well. The chain has TRBV5-1 and TRBJ1-4, with D tentatively TRBD1 (6 bases). The germline CDR1 and CDR2 sequences are SGHRS and YFSETQ. The CDR3 length is 13 residues. V was pared by 2 bases and J by 8 bases, with 10 bases between. CDR3 coding DNA: TGCGCCAGCAGCTTTACAGGGAACGAAAAACTGTTTTTT. This encodes CASSFTGNEKLFF.

V and J are TRBV6-5 and TRBJ1-3; D is ambiguous. CDR1 is MNHEY and CDR2 is SVGAGI in the germline V gene. The CDR3 runs 16 residues. Deletions cut 0 bases from V and 0 bases from J, with 9 bases between. CDR3: CASSYSAGSSGNTIYF. Written as DNA, the CDR3 is TGTGCCAGCAGTTACTCAGCAGGAAGCTCTGGAAACACCATATATTTT.

With regard to this clone: The identical CDR3 is also encoded by other nucleotide sequences in the sample. The V call is TRBV2, the J call TRBJ2-1; possibly TRBD2 for D (6 bases). V lost 6 bases, J lost 2 bases, and 11 bases lay in between. The CDR3 consists of 14 residues. Germline lookup yields CDR1 SNHLY and CDR2 FYNNEI. CDR3 coding DNA: TGTGCCAGCAGCCGGACGGGAGCCTACAATGAGCAGTTCTTC. This sequence encodes CASSRTGAYNEQFF.

The chain joins TRBV2 to TRBJ1-5; no firm D call. The CDR3 has 15 amino acids. Trimming removed 5 bases at V and 5 bases at J, with 16 bases between. Germline loops: CDR1 SNHLY, CDR2 FYNNEI. The CDR3 DNA reads TGTGCCAGCAGTCAACAACGGGTCGGGGATCAGCCCCAGCATTTT. The encoded protein is CASSQQRVGDQPQHF.

The chain couples TRBV29-1 to TRBJ2-7; no firm D call. This CDR3 is 12 amino acids long. Trimming shortened V by 0 bases and J by 4 bases, and 7 bases separated the two germline ends. Germline-derived CDR1 and CDR2 are SQVTM and ANQGSEA. The CDR3 loop reads CSVEDRRYEQYF. CDR3 DNA: TGCAGCGTTGAAGATCGGCGGTACGAGCAGTACTTC.

V gene TRBV24-1 combines with J gene TRBJ1-4; 7 bases line up with TRBD1. This CDR3 has 15 amino acids. J was trimmed by 5 bases and V by 4 bases; bases with no gene match: 6. Germline V gene sequence: CDR1 KGHDR, CDR2 SFDVKD. The CDR3 region is CATSDPGTANEKLFF. The CDR3 DNA follows: TGTGCCACCAGTGACCCCGGGACAGCCAATGAAAAACTGTTTTTT.

The CDR3 DNA sequence: TGTGCCAGCTCACCACCGGGACAGGGTTGGACTGAAGCTTTCTTT. This encodes CASSPPGQGWTEAFF. This chain links TRBV18 with TRBJ1-1; 9 bases agree with TRBD1. The CDR3 is 15 residues long. The junction had 4 bases not matched to a gene; V was cut back by 0 bases and J by 5 bases. Germline V lookup: CDR1 KGHSH, CDR2 LQKENI.

The gene calls are TRBV10-1 and TRBJ1-2; TRBD1 is a possible D gene (6 bases). Germline assignment: CDR1 WNHNN and CDR2 SYGVQD (reference sequence). Trimming removed 0 bases at V and 4 bases at J, with 9 bases between. CDR3 length: 14 amino acids. CDR3 sequence reads: CASSESGQSYGYTF. As DNA, the CDR3 is TGCGCCAGCAGTGAGTCTGGACAGTCCTATGGCTACACCTTC.

V and J are TRBV24-1 and TRBJ2-2; 9 positions agree with TRBD1. J gave up 8 bases and V 1 base, and 10 bases lay outside the gene matches. CDR3 length equals 17 residues. CDR1 KGHDR and CDR2 SFDVKD come from the germline V gene. As DNA, the CDR3 is TGTGCCACCAGTGATTTATGGGGACAGGGAGGTGTAGGGGAGCTGTTTTTT. This encodes CATSDLWGQGGVGELFF.

V is TRBV5-1 and J is TRBJ2-7; 8 bases match TRBD2. The CDR3 sequence is 15 residues long. J gave up 0 bases and V 4 bases, and 6 bases lay outside the gene matches. Germline assignment: CDR1 SGHRS and CDR2 YFSETQ. DNA for the CDR3: TGCGCCAGCAGCGAACTAGCGGCCTACTCCTACGAGCAGTACTTC. Protein product: CASSELAAYSYEQYF.

This clone showed up just once. The V and J genes are TRBV5-1 and TRBJ2-1; TRBD1 agrees at 7 bases. CDR1 is SGHRS, CDR2 YFSETQ, per germline. V shed 7 bases, J shed 8 bases, and the junction held 12 bases outside the gene matches. CDR3 length: 14 amino acids. CDR3 protein: CASQHETGMDEQFF. CDR3 DNA sequence: TGCGCCAGCCAGCACGAGACAGGGATGGATGAGCAGTTCTTC.

V usage is TRBV7-9 and J usage is TRBJ1-4, with 7 positions matching TRBD1. V shed 2 bases, J shed 8 bases, and the junction held 8 bases outside the gene matches. The CDR3 is made up of 15 amino acids. From germline, CDR1 is SEHNR and CDR2 FQNEAQ (reference sequence). This CDR3 reads CASSLTGVGGEKLFF. CDR3 nucleotide sequence: TGTGCCAGCAGCTTAACAGGGGTTGGAGGCGAAAAACTGTTTTTT.

The gene calls are TRBV9 and TRBJ1-1; D is unresolved. Trimming left V 2 bases short and J 0 bases short, with 8 bases between. This CDR3 spans 14 amino acids. CDR1 and CDR2 from the germline V gene are SGDLS and YYNGEE. The CDR3 protein is CASSVHYMNTEAFF. Here the CDR3 DNA reads TGTGCCAGCAGCGTTCACTACATGAACACTGAAGCTTTCTTT.

This clone came up once. The rearrangement joins TRBV5-5 to TRBJ2-1; TRBD2 matches 9 bases. Trimming took 1 base from V and 4 from J; bases not matched to a gene: 0. The CDR3 has 14 residues. Germline V gene data show CDR1 as SGHKS and CDR2 as YYEKEE (reference sequence). The CDR3, as DNA: TGTGCCAGCAGCTTGACTAGCGGGTACAATGAGCAGTTCTTC. Translation gives CASSLTSGYNEQFF.